What follows is one T cell receptor beta chain and its context. The data belong to a study of monozygotic twins with inflammatory bowel disease. This CDR3 comprises 14 residues. Germline V lookup: CDR1 SGHRS, CDR2 YFSETQ. After re-calling the 5' RACE reads, TCRdb lists one entry per CDR3 protein, DNA absent. This repertoire includes some 150,000 distinct CDR3 sequences. The sequencing input was blood. The chain uses TRBV5-1 and TRBJ2-3. The TCR was taken from a human donor with ulcerative colitis or Crohn's disease, or a healthy co-twin of an affected twin (not recorded which). The CDR3 loop reads CASSWTISTDTQYF.